A single sample gave rise to the 30 T cell receptor beta chains below, sequenced in a study of T cell changes during pregnancy in multiple sclerosis. The data were produced by immunoSEQ multiplex PCR, yet TCRdb's version contains in-frame clones alone and is incomplete. The repertoire consists of approximately 88,000 clones, with roughly 91% occurring once and the leading ten covering around 4.1%. Here the sequenced sample was peripheral blood, taken in the first trimester of pregnancy. All receptors derive from a female donor with multiple sclerosis, enrolled in a pregnancy study.

This clone was detected once. The chain couples TRBV2 to TRBJ2-5; 7 nucleotides align to TRBD1. V lost 10 bases to trimming and J lost 3 bases; unmatched junction nucleotides: 2. The CDR3 is made up of 11 amino acids. Per germline, CDR1 SNHLY and CDR2 FYNNEI. Here the CDR3 reads CAMGQKETQYF. The CDR3 region has the DNA TGTGCCATGGGACAGAAAGAGACCCAGTACTTC.

This clone has just one count. The chain uses TRBV9 and TRBJ2-1; 8 nucleotides agree with TRBD2. The CDR3 covers 17 residues. Germline lookup yields CDR1 SGDLS and CDR2 YYNGEE. V gave up 3 bases and J gave up 4 bases; unmatched junction bases: 12. CDR3 sequence reads: CASSGDASGGTYNEQFF. In DNA, the CDR3 is TGTGCCAGCAGCGGGGACGCCAGCGGGGGTACTTACAATGAGCAGTTCTTC.

The rearrangement links TRBV19 to TRBJ1-2; D is possibly TRBD1 (6 bases). CDR3 size: 17 residues. Trimming removed 5 bases at V and 4 bases at J, with 23 bases between. Germline V CDR1 and CDR2: LNHDA, SQIVND (reference sequence). The CDR3 protein is CASSPQSLWTAPYGYTF. The CDR3 bases are TGTGCCAGTAGTCCCCAGAGTCTTTGGACAGCTCCCTATGGCTACACCTTC.

CDR3 amino acids: CASSPGLDIHYNEQFF. The DNA for the CDR3 is TGTGCCAGCTCACCAGGCCTTGACATACACTACAATGAGCAGTTCTTC. The chain joins TRBV18 to TRBJ2-1, with no clear D. Germline-derived CDR1 and CDR2 are KGHSH and LQKENI. The CDR3 is 16 residues long. Trimming left V 2 bases short and J 3 bases short, with 14 bases between.

V is TRBV20-1 and J is TRBJ1-3; TRBD1 agrees at 8 bases. The trim removed 4 bases at V and 10 bases at J, leaving 3 bases unmatched. Germline CDR1 DFQATT, CDR2 SNEGSKA (reference sequence). The CDR3 totals 11 residues. The CDR3 sequence: CSAKTGGTIYF. For the CDR3, the DNA is TGCAGTGCTAAAACAGGGGGTACCATATATTTT.

V gene TRBV18 combines with J gene TRBJ2-3; TRBD1 matches 8 bases. Germline V gene data show CDR1 as KGHSH and CDR2 as LQKENI. The trim removed 2 bases at V and 7 bases at J, leaving 8 bases unmatched. The CDR3 has 15 residues. The CDR3 reads CASSPSGGPLNTQYF. Written as DNA, the CDR3 is TGTGCCAGCTCACCATCAGGGGGCCCACTAAATACGCAGTATTTT.

The chain employs TRBV11-2 and TRBJ2-7; TRBD1 aligns across 8 bases. The ends lost 1 base at V and 6 bases at J; junction bases unmatched: 8. This CDR3 region has 15 residues. CDR1 is SGHAT and CDR2 is FQNNGV in the germline V gene. The CDR3, as DNA: TGTGCCAGCAGCTTAGGTCAGGGGGCTCTTCTCGAGCAGTACTTC. Protein product: CASSLGQGALLEQYF.

This rearrangement joins TRBV30 to TRBJ1-2, with D hard to call. The CDR3 consists of 13 residues. V was cut by 3 bases and J by 6 bases, with 14 bases left in between. Germline lookup yields CDR1 GTSNPN and CDR2 SVGIG (reference sequence). The CDR3 DNA reads TGTGCCTGGAGGGACTGGGGAAGAAATGGCTACACCTTC. Protein product: CAWRDWGRNGYTF.

V usage is TRBV19 and J usage is TRBJ2-3; the match to TRBD2 covers 8 bases. V was clipped by 2 bases and J by 5 bases; unmatched bases: 18. The V gene's germline CDR1 is LNHDA and CDR2 SQIVND (reference sequence). The length of the CDR3 is 19 residues. This CDR3 is CASSISTPRTSWGVDTQYF. The CDR3 DNA reads as TGTGCCAGTAGTATATCCACACCTAGGACTAGCTGGGGTGTAGATACGCAGTATTTT.

The chain joins TRBV25-1 to TRBJ1-2, with 7 nucleotides matching TRBD1. This CDR3 contains 14 residues. Per the germline V gene, CDR1 is MGHDK and CDR2 is SYGVNS. With V trimmed by 3 bases and J by 5 bases, 6 bases remained unmatched. CDR3 loop: CASSEPAGGYGYTF. The CDR3 DNA follows: TGTGCCAGCAGTGAGCCGGCAGGGGGGTATGGCTACACCTTC.

The chain employs TRBV28 and TRBJ2-7; TRBD1 aligns across 10 bases. This CDR3 is 14 amino acids long. J gave up 6 bases and V 6 bases, and 8 bases lay outside the gene matches. Germline CDR1 MDHEN, CDR2 SYDVKM. The CDR3 protein is CASSSPGTGVEQYF. The CDR3 coding sequence is TGTGCCAGCAGCTCGCCCGGGACAGGGGTCGAGCAGTACTTC.

The CDR3 region has the DNA TGTGCCAGCAGCACGCAATTGGGGACAGGGGGCAGAGGCTACACCTTC. Its translation is CASSTQLGTGGRGYTF. The chain couples TRBV7-9 to TRBJ1-2; 12 positions match TRBD1. In germline, CDR1 is SEHNR, CDR2 FQNEAQ (reference sequence). This CDR3 has 16 amino acids. J lost 8 bases, V lost 5 bases, and 12 bases had no gene match.

This chain uses TRBV27 with TRBJ2-7; TRBD1 matches 8 bases. The CDR3 runs to 13 residues. The J segment lost 5 bases and the V segment lost 5 bases, leaving 5 bases of the junction unmatched. Germline V gene sequence: CDR1 MNHEY, CDR2 SMNVEV (reference sequence). CDR3 in DNA: TGTGCCAGCAGTCCCGACAGGGGCAACGAGCAGTACTTC. This codes for CASSPDRGNEQYF.

The V call is TRBV7-2, the J call TRBJ1-6; no clear D. Germline V gene lookup returns CDR1 SGHTA and CDR2 FQGNSA. V lost 5 bases and J lost 6, with 17 bases in between. CDR3 length: 16 residues. DNA for the CDR3: TGTGCCAGCAGCCTACAACTGACGTCGGGTAATTCACCCCTCCACTTT. It is translated as CASSLQLTSGNSPLHF.

The CDR3 region is CASRRKTASYEQYF. As DNA, the CDR3 is TGTGCCAGCAGAAGGAAGACAGCTTCCTACGAGCAGTACTTC. The chain uses TRBV5-6 and TRBJ2-7; TRBD1 is a possible D gene (5 bases). Germline V gene data show CDR1 as SGHDT and CDR2 as YYEEEE. Trimming took 5 bases from V and 1 from J, leaving 13 bases between them. CDR3 length equals 14 residues.

The chain uses TRBV29-1 and TRBJ1-1; 8 bases match TRBD1. From germline, CDR1 is SQVTM and CDR2 ANQGSEA. The CDR3 totals 15 residues. V shed 5 bases and J 0 bases; nucleotides not matched to a gene: 8. CDR3 sequence (DNA): TGCAGCGTTTTACAGGGGGGAAGATTGAACACTGAAGCTTTCTTT. It is translated as CSVLQGGRLNTEAFF.

This chain connects TRBV6-5 to TRBJ2-3, with 7 bases aligning to TRBD1. V lost 1 base to trimming and J lost 5 bases; unmatched junction nucleotides: 6. The CDR3 loop spans 15 amino acids. Germline V CDR1 and CDR2: MNHEY, SVGAGI. The DNA for the CDR3 is TGTGCCAGCAGTTACTGGGACAGATCAGGAGATACGCAGTATTTT. As protein: CASSYWDRSGDTQYF.

V is TRBV9 and J is TRBJ2-1, with D possibly being TRBD1 (5 bases). This CDR3 contains 12 residues. Germline V gene sequence: CDR1 SGDLS, CDR2 YYNGEE. V lost 0 bases and J lost 7, with 5 bases in between. This chain's CDR3 is CASSVEGNEQFF. The CDR3 DNA sequence: TGTGCCAGCAGCGTAGAGGGGAATGAGCAGTTCTTC.

This chain links TRBV6-1 with TRBJ2-3; TRBD1 matches at 9 bases. CDR1 is MNHNS and CDR2 is SASEGT in the germline V gene. The CDR3 is 15 residues long. The V and J ends lost 2 bases and 6 bases, in that order; junction bases with no gene match: 6. The CDR3 DNA reads as TGTGCCAGCAGTGAACCGGGACAGGGTCGGGATACGCAGTATTTT. Its translation: CASSEPGQGRDTQYF.

V gene TRBV6-5 combines with J gene TRBJ2-1; D uncertain. Germline V CDR1 and CDR2: MNHEY, SVGAGI. Deletions cut 5 bases from V and 6 bases from J, with 17 bases between. This CDR3 region has 15 residues. In DNA, the CDR3 is TGTGCCAGCAGTCCCCCCGTGCTAAGCTCCAATGAGCAGTTCTTC. Amino acid sequence: CASSPPVLSSNEQFF.

The chain recombines TRBV13 with TRBJ2-7; a possible D gene is TRBD1 (5 bases). From germline, CDR1 is PRHDT and CDR2 FYEKMQ (reference sequence). Trimming cost V 2 bases and J 1 base, with 12 bases left between them. This CDR3 comprises 15 residues. CDR3 nucleotide sequence: TGTGCCAGCAGCTTAATAGACAGCCCATCCTACGAGCAGTACTTC. This translates into CASSLIDSPSYEQYF.

The chain carries TRBV19 and TRBJ1-4; TRBD1 might be the D (6 bases). The CDR3 has 15 amino acids. Germline CDR1 is LNHDA and CDR2 is SQIVND (reference sequence). V shed 6 bases and J shed 8 bases, with 19 bases lying between them. CDR3 DNA sequence: TGTGCCAGTAGCTTGGTGCACAGGGCCGGGGAAAAACTGTTTTTT. Amino acids: CASSLVHRAGEKLFF.

The CDR3 bases are TGTGCCAGCAGCTTAGACCCGGGTGGCACTGAAGCTTTCTTT. This encodes CASSLDPGGTEAFF. The chain combines TRBV7-9 with TRBJ1-1; D gene ambiguous. Germline V gene sequence: CDR1 SEHNR, CDR2 FQNEAQ (reference sequence). The germline V and J ends were trimmed by 1 base and 4 bases, with 10 bases remaining between them. The CDR3 is made up of 14 amino acids.

This clone was counted once. The rearrangement uses TRBV13 and TRBJ2-1; TRBD1 aligns across 9 bases. Germline V gene data show CDR1 as PRHDT and CDR2 as FYEKMQ (reference sequence). The CDR3 totals 14 residues. The V and J ends lost 4 bases and 7 bases, in that order; junction bases with no gene match: 5. The CDR3 protein is CASSSSGTGNEQFF. Here the CDR3 DNA reads TGTGCCAGCAGCTCCTCCGGGACAGGGAATGAGCAGTTCTTC.

The chain recombines TRBV15 with TRBJ2-5, with a weak D call TRBD2 (7 bases). This CDR3 spans 15 amino acids. Trimming pared 4 bases from V and 4 bases from J, leaving 16 bases between. Germline values: CDR1 LNHNV, CDR2 YYDKDF (reference sequence). The CDR3 nucleotides read TGTGCCACCAGCACTCCGGGGGGCGGAGGAGAGACCCAGTACTTC. Translation: CATSTPGGGGETQYF.

The rearrangement links TRBV2 to TRBJ1-5, with D possibly TRBD1 on 5 matching bases. The CDR3 is 14 amino acids. Germline-derived CDR1 and CDR2 are SNHLY and FYNNEI. With 8 bases removed from V and 0 bases from J, the gap between germline ends came to 11 bases. CDR3 sequence reads: CASSGIFSNQPQHF. CDR3 in DNA: TGTGCCAGCTCAGGGATATTTAGCAATCAGCCCCAGCATTTT.

The chain combines TRBV9 with TRBJ2-7; 10 bases are shared with TRBD2. The CDR3 loop spans 13 amino acids. Germline-derived CDR1 and CDR2 are SGDLS and YYNGEE. V trimming: 9 bases; J trimming: 3 bases; junction bases outside the gene matches: 6. CDR3 in amino acids: CANRGTSDYEQYF. The CDR3 coding sequence is TGTGCCAACCGTGGGACTAGCGACTACGAGCAGTACTTC.

V gene TRBV10-3 combines with J gene TRBJ1-2, with a weak D call TRBD1 (6 bases). This CDR3 has 16 amino acids. CDR1 is ENHRY, CDR2 SYGVKD, per germline. V lost 7 bases and J lost 0, with 18 bases in between. CDR3 amino acids: CAIMPGGSRANYGYTF. In DNA, the CDR3 is TGTGCCATCATGCCGGGGGGCTCAAGGGCTAACTATGGCTACACCTTC.

This chain connects TRBV14 to TRBJ2-1; perhaps TRBD1 as D (6 bases). This CDR3 has 13 residues. The germline V and J ends were trimmed by 5 bases and 3 bases, with 8 bases remaining between them. Germline CDR1 and CDR2: SGHDN and FVKESK. CDR3 in DNA: TGTGCCAGCAGCTTGGGACACTACAATGAGCAGTTCTTC. As protein: CASSLGHYNEQFF.

The genes are TRBV30 and TRBJ1-1, with D possibly TRBD1 on 6 matching bases. Trimming cost V 1 base and J 5 bases, with 11 bases left between them. Germline CDR1 is GTSNPN and CDR2 is SVGIG (reference sequence). This CDR3 has 13 amino acids. CDR3 in amino acids: CAWSEQQGTEAFF. The CDR3 bases are TGTGCCTGGAGTGAACAACAGGGTACTGAAGCTTTCTTT.